This T cell receptor beta chain came from a study of PD-L1 blockade in urothelial cancer. Whole-study findings and limits: Better survival was predicted when blood TCR clonality before treatment fell below the median.

This clone has a single count. The antigen remains unidentified. The germline CDR1 and CDR2 sequences are LNHNV and YYDKDF (reference sequence). V dropped 1 base and J dropped 2; count of bases not matched to a gene: 7. CDR3 length: 17 residues. Sequencing used immunoSEQ multiplex PCR; TCRdb keeps in-frame clones, though not all of them. The sample holds 35,000 to 45,000 clones; more than 75% are singletons and the top ten take about 2.9%. The chain carries TRBV15 and TRBJ1-3; 8 nucleotides match TRBD1. The sample in question was PBMCs, obtained around atezolizumab (anti-PD-L1) treatment. The TCR comes from a man aged 65 to 85 with urothelial cancer. The DNA of the CDR3 is TGTGCCACCAGCAGAGGCACCCCAGGGGGCACTGGAAACACCATATATTTT. It yields the protein CATSRGTPGGTGNTIYF.